This T cell receptor (beta chain) was identified during a study of graft-versus-host responses after intestinal transplantation. On the study more broadly: Recipients across the board were started on anti-thymocyte globulin induction, then kept on tacrolimus and steroids for two to three years. Study outcomes and limitations: Investigators detected GvH clones in recipient marrow, with some emerging earlier in ileum or blood.

The germline V gene encodes CDR1 SQVTM and CDR2 ANQGSEA. The CDR3 spans 15 residues. Trimming cost V 7 bases and J 7 bases; bases outside gene matches: 14. For this clone: Its antigen is not identified.

Assay used: immunoSEQ multiplex PCR; TCRdb lists only in-frame clones, some missing. The profile shows about 25,000 clones, 80% to 90% of them singletons. The clonotype comes from a human patient who received an intestinal transplant, so some T cells may come from the graft donor. This chain joins TRBV29-1 and TRBJ2-1; 9 nucleotides align to TRBD2. Sample: PBMCs, taken approximately 450 days after intestinal transplant. The CDR3 is CSGVAGVSPSNEQFF. CDR3 nucleotides: TGCAGCGGGGTAGCGGGAGTATCCCCATCGAATGAGCAGTTCTTC.